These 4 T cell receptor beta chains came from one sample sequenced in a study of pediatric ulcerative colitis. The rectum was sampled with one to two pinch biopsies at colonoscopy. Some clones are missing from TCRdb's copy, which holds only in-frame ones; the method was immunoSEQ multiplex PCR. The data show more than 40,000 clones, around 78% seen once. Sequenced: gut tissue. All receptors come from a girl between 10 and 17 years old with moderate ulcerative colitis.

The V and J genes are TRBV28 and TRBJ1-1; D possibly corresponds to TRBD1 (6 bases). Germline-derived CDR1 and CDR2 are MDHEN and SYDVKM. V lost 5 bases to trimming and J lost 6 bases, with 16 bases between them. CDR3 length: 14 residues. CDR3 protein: CASSPMWTDSEAFF. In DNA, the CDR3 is TGTGCCAGCAGTCCAATGTGGACAGACTCTGAAGCTTTCTTT.

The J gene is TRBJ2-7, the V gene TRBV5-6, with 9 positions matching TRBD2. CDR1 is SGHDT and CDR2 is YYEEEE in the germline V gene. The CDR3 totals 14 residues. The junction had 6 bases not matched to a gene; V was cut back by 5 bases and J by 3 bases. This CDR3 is CASRTLAGIYEQYF. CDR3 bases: TGTGCCAGCAGGACGCTAGCGGGAATCTACGAGCAGTACTTC.

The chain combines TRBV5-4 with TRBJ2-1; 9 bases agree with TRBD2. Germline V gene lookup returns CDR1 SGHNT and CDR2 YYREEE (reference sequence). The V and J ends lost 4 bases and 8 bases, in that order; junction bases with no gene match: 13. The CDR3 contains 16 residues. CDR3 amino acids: CASSRFSGSSNDEQFF. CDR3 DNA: TGTGCCAGCAGCAGGTTTAGCGGGAGTTCGAACGATGAGCAGTTCTTC.

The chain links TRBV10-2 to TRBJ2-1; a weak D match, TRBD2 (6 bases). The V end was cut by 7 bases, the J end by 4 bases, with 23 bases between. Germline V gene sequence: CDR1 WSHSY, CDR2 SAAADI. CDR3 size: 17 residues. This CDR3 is CASIGLREEGTYNEQFF. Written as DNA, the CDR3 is TGCGCCAGCATCGGACTGAGGGAGGAGGGAACGTACAATGAGCAGTTCTTC.